This TCR beta chain was documented in a study of cytomegalovirus exposure and HLA in healthy donors. Whole-study findings and limits: Donors belonging to an Asian-associated ancestry cluster reportedly showed fewer N-insertions in productive TCRs than the approximately 640-donor mean, according to what a later analysis found. Only CMV serostatus was available as immune exposure information.

The CDR3 spans 14 residues. CDR1 and CDR2 (germline): LNHDA, SQIVND (reference sequence). The V and J ends lost 3 bases and 6 bases respectively, with 13 bases between them. PCR was performed using 60 Vbeta and 13 Jbeta primers. Clones were sequenced by immunoSEQ multiplex PCR, and TCRdb holds only the in-frame ones, with some missing. The sample holds about 150,000 clones; 55% to 70% are singletons and the top ten take roughly 7%. This clone was picked up one time. The antigen remains unidentified. The clonotype was recovered from a woman in her sixties in good health and CMV-seropositive. Sequenced material: PBMCs. The J gene is TRBJ2-3, the V gene TRBV19; D is unresolved. The CDR3 spells CASSMVAGMDTQYF. In nucleotides, the CDR3 is TGTGCCAGTAGTATGGTAGCCGGCATGGATACGCAGTATTTT.